These 32 T cell receptor beta chains were sequenced from one sample in a study of T-cell reconstitution after alpha-beta-depleted transplantation in children (dated by TCRdb to between 2015 and 2016). Libraries were prepared through PCR. Sequenced using an Illumina HiSeq 2500. Molecular barcoding was employed in the preparation of TCR libraries, with unique molecular identifiers being used to normalize TCRbeta repertoire quantification. Through fastp at Q25 and MiXCR, TCRdb rebuilt clones from the public reads, retaining in-frame beta chains. When rows share a CDR3 protein, they turn into one entry using the most common DNA and genes. Counted in this sample were a few hundred thousand distinct CDR3 sequences; over 9% of them appeared once. The ten top clones hold about 2.3% of the sample. Sequences were derived from PBMCs from the stem cell graft donor, sampled from the stem cell graft. These receptors all come from a human donor who donated a stem cell graft to a child with acute lymphoblastic leukemia.

This clonotype was counted only a few times. The V and J genes are TRBV7-9 and TRBJ2-7, with D perhaps matching TRBD2 (6 bases). Trimming took 5 bases from V and 0 from J, leaving 11 bases between them. This CDR3 is 14 amino acids long. The V gene's germline CDR1 is SEHNR and CDR2 FQNEAQ (reference sequence). CDR3 sequence: CASSGGYISYEQYF. The CDR3 nucleotides are TGTGCCAGCAGCGGGGGGTATATCTCCTACGAGCAGTACTTC.

The rearrangement uses TRBV7-8 and TRBJ2-2; tentatively, D is TRBD1 or TRBD2 (5 bases each). Germline V gene sequence: CDR1 SGHVS, CDR2 FQNEAQ. V shed 1 base and J shed 11 bases, with 14 bases lying between them. This CDR3 is built from 14 residues. This chain's CDR3 is CASSLVVSGAELFF. In DNA, the CDR3 is TGTGCCAGCAGCTTAGTGGTGTCCGGGGCCGAGCTGTTTTTT.

In this sample, this clonotype turned up a few times. This sequence joins TRBV6-1 and TRBJ2-5, with TRBD2 matching 12 bases. The CDR3 is made up of 16 amino acids. V was clipped by 10 bases and J by 4 bases; unmatched bases: 13. CDR1 is MNHNS, CDR2 SASEGT, per germline. CDR3 loop: CATGRWLAGGAETQYF. For the CDR3, the DNA is TGTGCCACAGGCCGGTGGCTAGCGGGAGGGGCAGAGACCCAGTACTTC.

The chain carries TRBV4-3 and TRBJ2-1; 9 bases fit TRBD2. J was trimmed by 9 bases and V by 1 base; bases with no gene match: 13. Germline CDR1 is LGHNA and CDR2 is YSLEER. CDR3 length equals 17 residues. The CDR3, as DNA: TGCGCCAGCAGCCAAGTGATAATAGCGGGAGTTATGGGTGAGCAGTTCTTC. Its translation is CASSQVIIAGVMGEQFF.

This clonotype was observed many times. The chain links TRBV5-1 to TRBJ2-7; 11 bases line up with TRBD1. Trimming took 2 bases from V and 1 from J; bases not matched to a gene: 2. CDR3 size: 15 residues. Looked up from germline, CDR1 is SGHRS and CDR2 is YFSETQ. CDR3 in amino acids: CASSLGQGASYEQYF. The CDR3, as DNA: TGCGCCAGCAGCTTAGGACAGGGGGCATCCTACGAGCAGTACTTC.

This clonotype was found a few times. The genes are TRBV7-2 and TRBJ2-5, with a possible D match to TRBD2 (6 bases). Trimming removed 2 bases from V and 5 bases from J, with 12 bases in between. Per the germline V gene, CDR1 is SGHTA and CDR2 is FQGNSA. This CDR3 region has 14 residues. The CDR3 sequence is CASSLLWSGETQYF. DNA of the CDR3: TGTGCCAGCAGCTTATTGTGGAGCGGGGAGACCCAGTACTTC.

In this sample, this clonotype turned up a few times. This sequence joins TRBV28 and TRBJ1-2; 7 positions match TRBD1. With V trimmed by 6 bases and J by 9 bases, 19 bases remained unmatched. Germline V gene data show CDR1 as MDHEN and CDR2 as SYDVKM. The CDR3 runs 16 residues. This CDR3 reads CASRKTGTAYGRSYTF. The DNA of the CDR3 is TGTGCCAGCAGGAAAACTGGGACAGCTTATGGGAGAAGCTACACCTTC.

A few counts support this clonotype. V usage is TRBV3-1 and J usage is TRBJ1-1; D perhaps matches TRBD1 (5 bases). Between the trimmed V and J ends, which lost 2 bases and 2 bases, there was a span of 6 bases. The CDR3 contains 13 residues. Germline values: CDR1 LGHDT, CDR2 YNNKEL (reference sequence). CDR3: CASSQWTNTEAFF. In nucleotides, the CDR3 is TGTGCCAGCAGCCAATGGACAAACACTGAAGCTTTCTTT.

The table lists this clonotype with many counts. This chain links TRBV5-5 with TRBJ2-5; D gene uncertain. The CDR3 has 14 residues. Germline CDR1 is SGHKS and CDR2 is YYEKEE (reference sequence). Between the trimmed V and J ends, which lost 4 bases and 7 bases, there was a span of 17 bases. CDR3 sequence: CASSGVHGDGTQYF. The CDR3 nucleotides are TGTGCCAGCAGCGGTGTGCATGGGGATGGGACCCAGTACTTC. The full variable domain, completed using reference TRBV5-5 and TRBJ2-5, is DAGVTQSPTHLIKTRGQQVTLRCSPISGHKSVSWYQQVLGQGPQFIFQYYEKEERGRGNFPDRFSARQFPNYSSELNVNALLLGDSALYLCASSGVHGDGTQYFGPGTRLLVL.

This chain uses TRBV4-1 with TRBJ1-2, with no clear D. This CDR3 has 15 residues. Trimming pared 0 bases from V and 4 bases from J, leaving 12 bases between. Per the germline V gene, CDR1 is MGHRA and CDR2 is YSYEKL. CDR3 sequence reads: CASSQENMGGYGYTF. The CDR3 DNA reads as TGCGCCAGCAGCCAAGAGAACATGGGAGGCTATGGCTACACCTTC.

This clonotype was counted a few times. The chain uses TRBV4-2 and TRBJ2-5; D is possibly TRBD1 (5 bases). In germline, CDR1 is LGHNA, CDR2 YNFKEQ. The CDR3 consists of 18 residues. Trimming took 0 bases from V and 2 from J, leaving 19 bases between them. CDR3 sequence reads: CASSQDYIRVHPQETQYF. CDR3 coding DNA: TGTGCCAGCAGCCAAGATTATATCAGGGTTCATCCTCAAGAGACCCAGTACTTC.

The chain has TRBV12-3 or TRBV12-4 and TRBJ2-1; possibly TRBD2 for D (7 bases). Trimming cost V 5 bases and J 4 bases, with 18 bases left between them. The CDR3 is made up of 16 amino acids. This CDR3 reads CASSARGLGGYNEQFF. In nucleotides, the CDR3 is TGTGCCAGCAGTGCCAGAGGACTAGGGGGGTACAATGAGCAGTTCTTC.

At least ten counts were recorded for this clonotype. The chain is built from TRBV7-6 and TRBJ2-1, with 8 nucleotides matching TRBD1. Per the germline V gene, CDR1 is SGHVS and CDR2 is FNYEAQ. This CDR3 is built from 14 residues. V dropped 1 base and J dropped 8; count of bases not matched to a gene: 4. CDR3 amino acids: CASSLGQGADEQFF. In DNA form, the CDR3 reads TGTGCCAGCAGCTTAGGTCAGGGGGCAGATGAGCAGTTCTTC.

This clonotype was detected only a few times. J is TRBJ2-7 and V is TRBV12-3 or TRBV12-4; possible D gene TRBD1, 6 bases. With 5 bases removed from V and 4 bases from J, the gap between germline ends came to 21 bases. CDR3 length: 16 residues. CDR3 nucleotide sequence: TGTGCCAGCAGTCCAAATACAGGGATTAGTACATACGAGCAGTACTTC. Translated: CASSPNTGISTYEQYF.

In this sample, this clonotype turned up a few times. The genes are TRBV27 and TRBJ1-2, with 10 bases lining up with TRBD1. The trim removed 2 bases at V and 3 bases at J, leaving 9 bases unmatched. Germline CDR1 MNHEY, CDR2 SMNVEV (reference sequence). The CDR3 extends over 17 amino acids. The CDR3 is CASSLTLTGGLDYGYTF. CDR3 nucleotide sequence: TGTGCCAGCAGTTTAACCCTGACAGGGGGCTTAGACTATGGCTACACCTTC.

This chain links TRBV5-1 with TRBJ2-1; 10 nucleotides line up with TRBD2. With V trimmed by 7 bases and J by 7 bases, 14 bases remained unmatched. This CDR3 spans 16 amino acids. Germline CDR1 is SGHRS and CDR2 is YFSETQ. CDR3 sequence reads: CASSPGWKREGNEQFF. The CDR3 bases are TGCGCCAGCTCCCCCGGGTGGAAGCGGGAGGGTAATGAGCAGTTCTTC.

In this sample, this clonotype turned up many times. The V call is TRBV3-1, the J call TRBJ1-2; 7 bases are shared with TRBD1. J was trimmed by 9 bases and V by 11 bases; bases with no gene match: 12. Germline CDR1 reads LGHDT; CDR2 reads YNNKEL (reference sequence). The CDR3 runs to 12 residues. The DNA of the CDR3 is TGTGCCGCAAGTCGACAGGGCGAGAGCTACACCTTC. Translation gives CAASRQGESYTF.

The chain carries TRBV5-1 and TRBJ2-7, with 7 bases aligning to TRBD2. The CDR3 runs 16 residues. Germline V gives CDR1 SGHRS, CDR2 YFSETQ. V was clipped by 0 bases and J by 2 bases; unmatched bases: 8. The CDR3 DNA follows: TGCGCCAGCAGCTTGGGAATGTCTAGCGGAGCCTACGAGCAGTACTTC. Encoded protein: CASSLGMSSGAYEQYF.

V usage is TRBV6-2 or TRBV6-3 and J usage is TRBJ2-7, with unresolved D. The CDR3 contains 12 residues. Germline V CDR1 and CDR2: MNHEY, SVGEGT. The V and J ends lost 10 bases and 2 bases respectively, with 12 bases between them. DNA for the CDR3: TGTGCCATCTGGACCGGAACCTACGAGCAGTACTTC. This codes for CAIWTGTYEQYF.

This chain links TRBV10-3 with TRBJ2-3, with 14 bases fitting TRBD2. This CDR3 is built from 18 residues. CDR1 ENHRY and CDR2 SYGVKD come from the germline V gene. V shed 4 bases, J shed 10 bases, and the junction held 16 bases outside the gene matches. CDR3 region: CAISASTGTSGSGSAQYF. As DNA, the CDR3 is TGTGCCATCAGTGCCTCGACCGGGACTAGCGGGAGTGGGAGTGCGCAGTATTTT.

This clonotype was recorded a few times. The chain employs TRBV6-2 or TRBV6-3 and TRBJ2-2, with a tentative D call TRBD1 (6 bases). Trimming removed 5 bases at V and 6 bases at J, with 19 bases between. The CDR3 loop spans 16 amino acids. The germline V gene encodes CDR1 MNHEY and CDR2 SVGEGT. The CDR3 loop is CASSRRITGSPGELFF. The CDR3 nucleotides read TGTGCCAGCAGTCGGCGCATCACAGGGTCCCCCGGGGAGCTGTTTTTT.

The chain carries TRBV20-1 and TRBJ2-2; tentative D call: TRBD2 (5 bases). The CDR3 spans 14 residues. Per germline, CDR1 DFQATT and CDR2 SNEGSKA (reference sequence). Deletions cut 6 bases from V and 4 bases from J, with 15 bases between. CDR3 sequence reads: CSANERISTGELFF. The DNA for the CDR3 is TGCAGTGCAAATGAGCGGATCAGCACCGGGGAGCTGTTTTTT.

This clonotype came up a few times. The chain combines TRBV5-1 with TRBJ1-2; the D is unclear. The CDR3 is 15 residues long. V lost 0 bases, J lost 4 bases, and 13 bases lay in between. Germline values: CDR1 SGHRS, CDR2 YFSETQ. The CDR3 nucleotides are TGCGCCAGCAGCTTGGATGACGGACGGGGCTATGGCTACACCTTC. Residues: CASSLDDGRGYGYTF. Based on the CDR3 plus reference TRBV5-1 and TRBJ1-2, the full variable domain is KAGVTQTPRYLIKTRGQQVTLSCSPISGHRSVSWYQQTPGQGLQFLFEYFSETQRNKGNFPGRFSGRQFSNSRSEMNVSTLELGDSALYLCASSLDDGRGYGYTFGSGTRLTVV.

V is TRBV11-2 and J is TRBJ2-1, with a tentative D call TRBD2 (5 bases). V lost 5 bases and J 7 bases, leaving 15 bases between the germline ends. The V gene's germline CDR1 is SGHAT and CDR2 FQNNGV. The CDR3 spans 14 residues. The DNA of the CDR3 is TGTGCCAGCAGCGGAACTAGGGAACGAAATGAGCAGTTCTTC. It specifies CASSGTRERNEQFF. The full variable domain, in which reference TRBV11-2 and TRBJ2-1 provide the parts outside the CDR3, is EAGVAQSPRYKIIEKRQSVAFWCNPISGHATLYWYQQILGQGPKLLIQFQNNGVVDDSQLPKDRFSAERLKGVDSTLKIQPAKLEDSAVYLCASSGTRERNEQFFGPGTRLTVL.

This clonotype was seen a few times. The chain uses TRBV28 and TRBJ2-2; 12 bases map to TRBD2. There are 19 residues in the CDR3. The ends lost 5 bases at V and 4 bases at J; junction bases unmatched: 14. The germline V gene encodes CDR1 MDHEN and CDR2 SYDVKM. The CDR3 protein is CASSHQTFGLAGRTGELFF. DNA for the CDR3: TGTGCCAGCAGTCACCAGACCTTCGGACTAGCGGGACGCACCGGGGAGCTGTTTTTT. Supplemented by reference TRBV28 and TRBJ2-2, the full variable domain reads DVKVTQSSRYLVKRTGEKVFLECVQDMDHENMFWYRQDPGLGLRLIYFSYDVKMKEKGDIPEGYSVSREKKERFSLILESASTNQTSMYLCASSHQTFGLAGRTGELFFGEGSRLTVL.

CDR3 sequence: CASSLLGTQYNEQFF. As DNA, the CDR3 is TGCGCCAGCAGCCTACTTGGGACGCAATACAATGAGCAGTTCTTC. The V gene is TRBV4-1, the J gene TRBJ2-1, with D perhaps matching TRBD1 or TRBD2 (5 bases each). CDR1 and CDR2 (germline): MGHRA, YSYEKL. The V gene lost 4 bases and the J gene lost 4 bases, with 14 bases spanning the gap. The CDR3 totals 15 residues.

A few counts support this clonotype. This chain joins TRBV7-9 and TRBJ1-2; D not resolved. The CDR3 totals 13 residues. The V gene lost 7 bases and the J gene lost 4 bases, with 13 bases spanning the gap. Per the germline V gene, CDR1 is SEHNR and CDR2 is FQNEAQ (reference sequence). CDR3 sequence: CASTSRAPYGYTF. The CDR3, as DNA: TGTGCCAGCACCTCCCGGGCCCCCTATGGCTACACCTTC.

This rearrangement joins TRBV2 to TRBJ2-7, with D tentatively TRBD2 (7 bases). Germline values: CDR1 SNHLY, CDR2 FYNNEI. V gave up 4 bases and J gave up 2 bases, with 15 bases separating them. The length of the CDR3 is 15 residues. The CDR3 reads CASSVGLGGAYEQYF. The CDR3 nucleotides are TGTGCCAGCAGTGTCGGTCTAGGGGGGGCCTACGAGCAGTACTTC.

The table lists this clonotype with a few counts. The chain recombines TRBV12-3 or TRBV12-4 with TRBJ1-1; D call uncertain. The CDR3 runs 10 residues. The V end was cut by 8 bases, the J end by 4 bases, with 5 bases between. CDR3 amino acids: CASGTTEAFF. DNA for the CDR3: TGTGCCAGCGGAACCACTGAAGCTTTCTTT.

The chain links TRBV7-2 to TRBJ2-1; D call uncertain. The V end was cut by 5 bases, the J end by 8 bases, with 13 bases between. The CDR3 totals 13 residues. CDR1 is SGHTA and CDR2 is FQGNSA in the germline V gene. The CDR3 reads CASSARVVDEQFF. DNA of the CDR3: TGTGCCAGCAGCGCAAGGGTAGTAGATGAGCAGTTCTTC.

The chain carries TRBV7-2 and TRBJ2-1; the match to TRBD2 covers 11 bases. The length of the CDR3 is 16 residues. V lost 0 bases, J lost 8 bases, and 6 bases stayed unmatched. Germline V gene lookup returns CDR1 SGHTA and CDR2 FQGNSA. The CDR3 nucleotides read TGTGCCAGCAGCTTAGCTAGCGGGAGGGCCAACTATGAGCAGTTCTTC. Amino acids: CASSLASGRANYEQFF. Looking up the rest from reference TRBV7-2 and TRBJ2-1 gives the full variable domain: GAGVSQSPSNKVTEKGKDVELRCDPISGHTALYWYRQSLGQGLEFLIYFQGNSAPDKSGLPSDRFSAERTGGSVSTLTIQRTQQEDSAVYLCASSLASGRANYEQFFGPGTRLTVL.

This clonotype has only a few counts. The chain is built from TRBV12-3 or TRBV12-4 and TRBJ2-7, with a possible D match to TRBD2 (5 bases). V lost 6 bases and J lost 1, with 19 bases in between. The CDR3 loop spans 16 amino acids. For the CDR3, the DNA is TGTGCCAGCAGCTCCTCCTGGAGGACCCCTTCCTACGAGCAGTACTTC. This sequence encodes CASSSSWRTPSYEQYF.